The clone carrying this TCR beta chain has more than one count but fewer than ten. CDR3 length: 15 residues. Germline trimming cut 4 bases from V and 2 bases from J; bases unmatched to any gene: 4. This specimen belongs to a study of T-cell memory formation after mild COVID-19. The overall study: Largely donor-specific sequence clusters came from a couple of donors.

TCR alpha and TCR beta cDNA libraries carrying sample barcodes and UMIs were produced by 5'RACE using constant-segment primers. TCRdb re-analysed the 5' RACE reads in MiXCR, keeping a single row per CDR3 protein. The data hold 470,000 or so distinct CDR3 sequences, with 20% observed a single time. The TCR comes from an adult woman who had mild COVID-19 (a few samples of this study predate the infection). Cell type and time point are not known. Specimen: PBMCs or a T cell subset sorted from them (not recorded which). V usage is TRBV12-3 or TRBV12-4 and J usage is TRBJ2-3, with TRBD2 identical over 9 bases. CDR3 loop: CASSSLAGNTDTQYF. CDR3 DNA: TGTGCCAGCAGTTCCCTAGCGGGGAACACAGATACGCAGTATTTT.